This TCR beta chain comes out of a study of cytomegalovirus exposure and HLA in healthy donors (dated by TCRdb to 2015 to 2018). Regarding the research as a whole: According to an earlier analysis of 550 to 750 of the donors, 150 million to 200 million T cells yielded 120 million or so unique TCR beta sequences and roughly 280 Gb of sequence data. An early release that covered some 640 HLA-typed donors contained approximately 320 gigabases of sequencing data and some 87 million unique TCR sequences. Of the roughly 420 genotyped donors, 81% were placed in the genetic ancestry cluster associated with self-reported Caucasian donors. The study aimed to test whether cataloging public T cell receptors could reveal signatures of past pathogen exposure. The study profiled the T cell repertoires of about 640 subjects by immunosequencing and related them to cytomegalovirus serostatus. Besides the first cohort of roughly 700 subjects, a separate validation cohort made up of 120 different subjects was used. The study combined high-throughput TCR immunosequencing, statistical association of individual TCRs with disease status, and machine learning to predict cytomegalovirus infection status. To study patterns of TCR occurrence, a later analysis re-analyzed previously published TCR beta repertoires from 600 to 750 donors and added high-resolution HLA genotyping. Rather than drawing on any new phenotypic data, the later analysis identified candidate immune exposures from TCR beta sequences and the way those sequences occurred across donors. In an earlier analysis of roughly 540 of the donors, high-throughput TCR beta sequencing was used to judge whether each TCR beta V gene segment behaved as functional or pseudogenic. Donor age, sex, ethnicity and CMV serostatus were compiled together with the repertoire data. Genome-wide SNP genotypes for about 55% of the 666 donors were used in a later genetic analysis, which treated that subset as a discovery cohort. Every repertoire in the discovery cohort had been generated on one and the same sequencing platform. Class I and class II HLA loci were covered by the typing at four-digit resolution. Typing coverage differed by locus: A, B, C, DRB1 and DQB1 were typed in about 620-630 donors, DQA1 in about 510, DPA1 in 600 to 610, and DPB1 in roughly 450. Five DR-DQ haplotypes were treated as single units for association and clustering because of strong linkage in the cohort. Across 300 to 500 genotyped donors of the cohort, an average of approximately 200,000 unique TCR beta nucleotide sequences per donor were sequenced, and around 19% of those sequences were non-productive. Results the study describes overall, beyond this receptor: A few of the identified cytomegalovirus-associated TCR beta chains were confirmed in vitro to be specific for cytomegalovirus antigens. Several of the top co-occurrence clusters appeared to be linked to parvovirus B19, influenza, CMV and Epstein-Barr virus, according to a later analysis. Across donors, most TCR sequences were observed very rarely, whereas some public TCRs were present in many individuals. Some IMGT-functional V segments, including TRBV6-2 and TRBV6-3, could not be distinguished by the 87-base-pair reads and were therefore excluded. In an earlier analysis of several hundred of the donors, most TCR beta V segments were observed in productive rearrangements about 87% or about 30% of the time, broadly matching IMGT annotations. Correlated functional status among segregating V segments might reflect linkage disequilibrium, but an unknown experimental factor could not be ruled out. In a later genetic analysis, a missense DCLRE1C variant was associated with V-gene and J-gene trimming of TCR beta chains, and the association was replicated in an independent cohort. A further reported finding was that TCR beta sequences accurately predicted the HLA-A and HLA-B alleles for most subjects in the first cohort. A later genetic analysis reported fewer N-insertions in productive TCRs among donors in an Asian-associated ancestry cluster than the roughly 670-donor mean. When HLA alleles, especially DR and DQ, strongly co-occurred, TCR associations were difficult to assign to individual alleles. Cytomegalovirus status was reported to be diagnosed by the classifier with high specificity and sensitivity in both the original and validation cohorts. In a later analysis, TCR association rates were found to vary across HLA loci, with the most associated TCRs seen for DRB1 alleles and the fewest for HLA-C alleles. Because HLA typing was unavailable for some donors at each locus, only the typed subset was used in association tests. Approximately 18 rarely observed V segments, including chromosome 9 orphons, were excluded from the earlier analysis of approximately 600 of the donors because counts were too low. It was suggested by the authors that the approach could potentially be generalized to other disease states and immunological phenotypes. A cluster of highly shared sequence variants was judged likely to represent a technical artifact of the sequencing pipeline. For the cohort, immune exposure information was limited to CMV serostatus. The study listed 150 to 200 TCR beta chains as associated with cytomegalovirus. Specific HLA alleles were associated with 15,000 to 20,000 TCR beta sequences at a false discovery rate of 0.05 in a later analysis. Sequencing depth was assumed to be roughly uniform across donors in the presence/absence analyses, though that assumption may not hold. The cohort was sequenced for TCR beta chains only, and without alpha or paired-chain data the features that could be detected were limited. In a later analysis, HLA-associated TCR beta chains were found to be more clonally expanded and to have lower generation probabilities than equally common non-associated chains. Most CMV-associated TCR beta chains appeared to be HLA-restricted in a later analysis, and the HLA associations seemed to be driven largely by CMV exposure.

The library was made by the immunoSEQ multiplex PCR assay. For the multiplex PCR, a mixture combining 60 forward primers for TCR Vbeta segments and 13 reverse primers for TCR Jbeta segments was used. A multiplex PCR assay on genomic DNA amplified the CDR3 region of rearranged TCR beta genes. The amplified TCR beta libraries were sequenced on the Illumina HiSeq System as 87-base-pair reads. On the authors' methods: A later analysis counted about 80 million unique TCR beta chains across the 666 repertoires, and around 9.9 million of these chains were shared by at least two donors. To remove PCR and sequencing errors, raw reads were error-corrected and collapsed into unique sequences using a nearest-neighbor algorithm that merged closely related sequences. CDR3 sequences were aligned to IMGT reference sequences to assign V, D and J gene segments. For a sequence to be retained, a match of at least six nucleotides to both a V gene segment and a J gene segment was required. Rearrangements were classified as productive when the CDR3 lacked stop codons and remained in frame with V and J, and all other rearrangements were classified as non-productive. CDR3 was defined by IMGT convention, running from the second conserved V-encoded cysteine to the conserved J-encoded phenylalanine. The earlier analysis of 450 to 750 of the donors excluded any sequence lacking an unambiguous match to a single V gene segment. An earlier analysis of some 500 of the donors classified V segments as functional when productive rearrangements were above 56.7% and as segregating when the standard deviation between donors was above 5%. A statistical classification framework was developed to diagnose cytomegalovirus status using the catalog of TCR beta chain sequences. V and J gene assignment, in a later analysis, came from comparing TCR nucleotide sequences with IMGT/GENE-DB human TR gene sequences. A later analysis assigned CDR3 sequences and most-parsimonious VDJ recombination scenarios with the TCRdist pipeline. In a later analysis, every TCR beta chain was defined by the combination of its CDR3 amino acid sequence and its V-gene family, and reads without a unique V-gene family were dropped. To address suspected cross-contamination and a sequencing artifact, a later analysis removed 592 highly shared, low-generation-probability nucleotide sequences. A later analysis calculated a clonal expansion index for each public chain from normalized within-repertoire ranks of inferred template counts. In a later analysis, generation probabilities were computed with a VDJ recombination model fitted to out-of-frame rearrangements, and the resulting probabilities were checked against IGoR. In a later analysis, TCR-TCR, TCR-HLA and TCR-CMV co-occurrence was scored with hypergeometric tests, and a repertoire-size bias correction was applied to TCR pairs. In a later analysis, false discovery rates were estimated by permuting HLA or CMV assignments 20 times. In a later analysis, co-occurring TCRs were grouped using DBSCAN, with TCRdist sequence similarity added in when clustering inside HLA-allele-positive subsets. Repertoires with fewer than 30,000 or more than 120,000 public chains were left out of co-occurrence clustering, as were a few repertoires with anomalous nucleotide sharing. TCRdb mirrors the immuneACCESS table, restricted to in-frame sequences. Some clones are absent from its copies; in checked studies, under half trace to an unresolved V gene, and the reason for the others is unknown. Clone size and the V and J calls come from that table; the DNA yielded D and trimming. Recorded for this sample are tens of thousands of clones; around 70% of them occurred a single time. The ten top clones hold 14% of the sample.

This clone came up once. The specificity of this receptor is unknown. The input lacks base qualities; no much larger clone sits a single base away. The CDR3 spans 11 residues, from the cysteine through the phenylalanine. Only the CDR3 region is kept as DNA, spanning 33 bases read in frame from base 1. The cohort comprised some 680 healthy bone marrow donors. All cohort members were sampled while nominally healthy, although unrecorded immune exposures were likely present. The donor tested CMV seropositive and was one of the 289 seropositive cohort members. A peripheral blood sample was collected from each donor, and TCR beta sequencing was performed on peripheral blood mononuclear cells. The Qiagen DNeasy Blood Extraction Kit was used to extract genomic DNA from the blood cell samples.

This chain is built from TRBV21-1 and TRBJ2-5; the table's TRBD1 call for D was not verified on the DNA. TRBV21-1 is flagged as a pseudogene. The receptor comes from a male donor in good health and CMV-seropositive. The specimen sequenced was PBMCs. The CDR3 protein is CASAITPGQYF. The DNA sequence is TGTGCCAGCGCCATCACACCAGGGCAGTACTTC.